This T cell receptor (beta chain) is drawn from a study of T cells expressing NK-cell markers. Study background: It was from sorted CD3+CD56+NKG2C+, CD3+CD56+NKG2C- and CD3+CD56-NKG2C+ T cells that TCR beta repertoires came. Overall study findings and caveats: NKG2C+ dominant clonotype frequencies in 5 or 6 donors were roughly 1.0-7.5% of CD8+ T cells. HCMV specificity of the expanded NKG2C+ T cell clones was not established.

This CDR3 is built from 12 residues. CDR1 and CDR2 (germline): MNHEY, SVGAGI. TCR beta cDNA was made by 5'RACE template switching with UMIs. Reprocessing the 5' RACE reads, TCRdb reports a single entry for every CDR3 protein and omits DNA. The listing records some 150,000 distinct CDR3 sequences. Remarks on this clonotype: The antigen is undetermined.

The TCR sequence derives from a man younger than 30 in good health. Sequencing was done on a sample of blood T cells: a sorted CD56 or NKG2C T cell subset, CD4+ or CD8+ T cells, or bulk PBMC T cells (not recorded which). This chain joins TRBV6-5 and TRBJ1-2; TCRdb indicates TRBD1, and absent DNA this call remains unverified. The CDR3 region is CASSSDREGYTF.